This T cell receptor (gamma chain) was recorded in a study of gammadelta T cells in human blood (TCRdb year 2020). What the work shows at the level of the full study, not this receptor alone: In the study, polyclonal expansion of innate gamma-delta T cells immediately after birth was reported to appear to be driven by microbial exposure.

The library was prepared using RT-PCR. Sequenced using an Illumina MiSeq. TCRdb reran clone calling on the public reads with CATT; rows sharing one DNA sequence were then combined. The sample profile shows 350 to 500 gamma-chain clones; 9.9% of them were found once. Together, the top ten hold 20% to 25% of the sample. The CDR3 numbers 16 residues from cysteine through phenylalanine. Of all the DNA, just the CDR3 is kept, 48 bases in frame from base 1. The germline V gene (reference sequence) specifies GITISATS as CDR1 and ISYDGTV as CDR2. In regard to this clone: Its antigen is unknown. Only one base separates this from a far larger clonotype, so it likely reflects a read error.

The sample was non-Vgamma9Vdelta2 gamma-delta T cells from infant blood. The sequence was obtained from a human donor. Recombination connected TRGV9 to TRGJP. CDR3 sequence: CALWDGFFLGKKNKVF. The DNA sequence reads TGTGCCTTGTGGGACGGGTTCTTCTTGGGCAAAAAAAACAAGGTATTT.